The 24 T cell receptor beta chains below all came from one sample that was sequenced in a study of cytomegalovirus exposure and HLA in healthy donors (dated by TCRdb to 2016 to 2017). Libraries were prepared through the immunoSEQ multiplex PCR assay. For the multiplex PCR, a mixture combining 60 forward primers for TCR Vbeta segments and 13 reverse primers for TCR Jbeta segments was used. In its TCRdb copy, this immuneACCESS table keeps in-frame sequences only and misses some clones. Where compared with another copy, unresolved V genes explain less than half of these, and the others have no known cause. This sample gives tens of thousands of clones in total; around 80% of them show up just once. Around 4% of the sample belongs to the ten largest clones. Sequenced: PBMCs. These receptors were collected from a woman in her 30s in good health and CMV-seronegative.

The chain is built from TRBV9 and TRBJ1-1; no reliable D call. The CDR3 has 13 amino acids. CDR1 is SGDLS, CDR2 YYNGEE, per germline. Trimming removed 0 bases at V and 4 bases at J, with 7 bases between. The CDR3 DNA reads as TGTGCCAGCAGCGTAGATTCGGGCACTGAAGCTTTCTTT. Translated, it gives CASSVDSGTEAFF.

The V call is TRBV30, the J call TRBJ1-5; D is perhaps TRBD1 (5 bases). V gave up 3 bases and J gave up 9 bases, with 15 bases separating them. CDR1 and CDR2 from the germline V gene are GTSNPN and SVGIG (reference sequence). The CDR3 runs to 13 residues. CDR3 loop: CAWRVRERGPQHF. DNA of the CDR3: TGTGCCTGGAGGGTCAGGGAAAGAGGGCCCCAGCATTTT.

This clone was observed a single time. V and J are TRBV6-5 and TRBJ2-2, with D perhaps TRBD1 (6 bases). Trimming pared 9 bases from V and 5 bases from J, leaving 13 bases between. CDR1 and CDR2 (germline): MNHEY, SVGAGI. This CDR3 has 13 residues. The DNA for the CDR3 is TGTGCCAGTCTACAGGGTTGGACCGGGGAGCTGTTTTTT. Translation: CASLQGWTGELFF.

The rearrangement uses TRBV19 and TRBJ2-5; D is unresolved. The V gene lost 7 bases and the J gene lost 3 bases, with 12 bases spanning the gap. CDR3 length: 13 residues. Germline CDR1 reads LNHDA; CDR2 reads SQIVND (reference sequence). The DNA for the CDR3 is TGTGCCAGTAAGCCATTTTACGAAGAGACCCAGTACTTC. This sequence encodes CASKPFYEETQYF.

The chain employs TRBV29-1 and TRBJ1-4, with D maybe TRBD1 (6 bases). CDR1 is SQVTM, CDR2 ANQGSEA, per germline. The CDR3 loop spans 15 amino acids. V was shortened by 4 bases and J by 7 bases, with 19 bases between the two germline ends. The CDR3 protein is CSVARTGPYLEKLFF. The CDR3 DNA is TGCAGCGTTGCAAGAACAGGGCCCTACCTTGAAAAACTGTTTTTT.

This chain joins TRBV14 and TRBJ2-6; 8 bases match TRBD1. V lost 11 bases to trimming and J lost 2 bases; unmatched junction nucleotides: 5. Germline CDR1 reads SGHDN; CDR2 reads FVKESK. The CDR3 is made up of 14 amino acids. DNA of the CDR3: TGTGCCGTATCACAGGGGGCTGGGGCCAACGTCCTGACTTTC. Protein: CAVSQGAGANVLTF.

This chain joins TRBV4-3 and TRBJ1-2; 7 bases map to TRBD1. CDR3 size: 15 residues. CDR1 and CDR2 (germline): LGHNA, YSLEER. V lost 3 bases to trimming and J lost 6 bases; unmatched junction nucleotides: 10. CDR3 bases: TGCGCCAGCAGCCAGGCGCGACAGGGTCTAAATGGCTACACCTTC. The encoded protein is CASSQARQGLNGYTF.

This chain uses TRBV7-8 with TRBJ1-1; D ambiguous. V lost 5 bases, J lost 3 bases, and 16 bases lay in between. The CDR3 spans 15 residues. The germline CDR1 and CDR2 sequences are SGHVS and FQNEAQ. The CDR3 protein is CASSIEQRYDTEAFF. CDR3 bases: TGTGCCAGCAGCATAGAGCAGCGCTATGACACTGAAGCTTTCTTT.

The chain combines TRBV7-9 with TRBJ2-3; 12 bases match TRBD2. CDR1 and CDR2 from the germline V gene are SEHNR and FQNEAQ (reference sequence). The CDR3 totals 16 residues. V dropped 3 bases and J dropped 5; count of bases not matched to a gene: 6. CDR3 sequence reads: CASSFGEGLAGDTQYF. The CDR3 DNA sequence: TGTGCCAGCAGCTTCGGGGAGGGACTAGCGGGAGATACGCAGTATTTT.

This chain uses TRBV7-2 with TRBJ2-3; no firm D call. CDR3 length equals 13 residues. The germline V gene encodes CDR1 SGHTA and CDR2 FQGNSA. V was pared by 4 bases and J by 10 bases, with 15 bases between. CDR3 DNA sequence: TGTGCCAGCAGCTCCGGTCCCTCCTTGGCGCAGTATTTT. This codes for CASSSGPSLAQYF. Complete variable domain (other parts from reference TRBV7-2 and TRBJ2-3): GAGVSQSPSNKVTEKGKDVELRCDPISGHTALYWYRQSLGQGLEFLIYFQGNSAPDKSGLPSDRFSAERTGGSVSTLTIQRTQQEDSAVYLCASSSGPSLAQYFGPGTRLTVL.

This clone was seen a few times. J is TRBJ2-2 and V is TRBV9; the D gene is possibly TRBD2 (6 bases). CDR1 and CDR2 from the germline V gene are SGDLS and YYNGEE. This CDR3 comprises 14 residues. The germline V and J ends were trimmed by 0 bases and 5 bases, with 8 bases remaining between them. This CDR3 is CASSVGGVTGELFF. The CDR3 region has the DNA TGTGCCAGCAGCGTAGGGGGGGTTACCGGGGAGCTGTTTTTT.

The chain joins TRBV30 to TRBJ2-6; the match to TRBD1 covers 10 bases. Germline CDR1 and CDR2: GTSNPN and SVGIG (reference sequence). The CDR3 is 16 residues long. The V segment lost 7 bases and the J segment 0 bases; nucleotides outside the gene matches: 6. The CDR3 DNA sequence: TGTGCCTCGGGACAGGGGTCCGACTCTGGGGCCAACGTCCTGACTTTC. It specifies CASGQGSDSGANVLTF.

This clone is a singleton in its sample. The chain couples TRBV5-6 to TRBJ2-1; D is unresolved. Trimming stripped 4 bases from V and 1 base from J, with 9 bases between. CDR1 and CDR2 (germline): SGHDT, YYEEEE. The CDR3 has 14 residues. CDR3 in DNA: TGTGCCAGCAGCCCTACGGGTTCCTACAATGAGCAGTTCTTC. Residues: CASSPTGSYNEQFF.

The chain joins TRBV2 to TRBJ2-1; 9 bases align to TRBD2. J was trimmed by 5 bases and V by 8 bases; bases with no gene match: 10. This CDR3 comprises 15 residues. From germline, CDR1 is SNHLY and CDR2 FYNNEI. DNA for the CDR3: TGTGCCAGCCGGCGGGTTGCGGGGGGGGACAATGAGCAGTTCTTC. It is translated as CASRRVAGGDNEQFF.

The rearrangement uses TRBV20-1 and TRBJ2-7, with D tentatively TRBD2 (6 bases). The CDR3 is 11 residues long. V lost 6 bases to trimming and J lost 3 bases, with 9 bases between them. From germline, CDR1 is DFQATT and CDR2 SNEGSKA (reference sequence). The CDR3 protein is CSAQDYYEQYF. In nucleotides, the CDR3 is TGCAGTGCCCAGGACTACTACGAGCAGTACTTC.

The V and J genes are TRBV9 and TRBJ2-3, with D hard to call. The CDR3 has 14 residues. The V gene's germline CDR1 is SGDLS and CDR2 YYNGEE. V was pared by 1 base and J by 5 bases, with 11 bases between. The CDR3 protein is CASSVLASQDTQYF. In nucleotides, the CDR3 is TGTGCCAGCAGCGTATTGGCTAGTCAAGATACGCAGTATTTT.

V gene TRBV10-3 combines with J gene TRBJ2-2; weak D call: TRBD1 (6 bases). CDR1 ENHRY and CDR2 SYGVKD come from the germline V gene. V was shortened by 3 bases and J by 4 bases, with 12 bases between the two germline ends. This CDR3 region has 15 residues. As DNA, the CDR3 is TGTGCCATCAGTGAAACGGACAGCCTCACCGGGGAGCTGTTTTTT. Its translation is CAISETDSLTGELFF.

The chain joins TRBV9 to TRBJ1-1; no clear D gene. This CDR3 contains 10 residues. Germline CDR1 is SGDLS and CDR2 is YYNGEE. Between the trimmed V and J ends, which lost 6 bases and 7 bases, there was a span of 7 bases. The CDR3 sequence is CASTPSEAFF. The CDR3 DNA reads TGTGCCAGCACCCCCAGTGAAGCTTTCTTT.

The chain recombines TRBV30 with TRBJ1-4, with D maybe TRBD1 (6 bases). The germline V gene has CDR1 GTSNPN and CDR2 SVGIG (reference sequence). CDR3 length: 16 amino acids. V lost 1 base to trimming and J lost 0 bases, with 12 bases between them. The CDR3 sequence: CAWSGYRAATNEKLFF. Here the CDR3 DNA reads TGTGCCTGGAGTGGATACAGGGCTGCAACTAATGAAAAACTGTTTTTT.

The J gene is TRBJ1-3, the V gene TRBV29-1; the match to TRBD1 covers 8 bases. The CDR3 loop spans 16 amino acids. Trimming at V came to 3 bases and at J to 0 bases, leaving 7 bases not matched to a gene. CDR1 and CDR2 from the germline V gene are SQVTM and ANQGSEA. CDR3 sequence: CSVERTGTNSGNTIYF. The CDR3 DNA reads as TGCAGCGTTGAGAGGACAGGGACAAACTCTGGAAACACCATATATTTT.

This clone was seen a handful of times. The J gene is TRBJ2-7, the V gene TRBV29-1; the D gene is possibly TRBD1 (6 bases). The CDR3 spans 13 residues. V was shortened by 4 bases and J by 3 bases, with 13 bases between the two germline ends. In germline, CDR1 is SQVTM, CDR2 ANQGSEA. CDR3 sequence reads: CSVALGDIYEQYF. The CDR3 DNA sequence: TGCAGCGTTGCCCTGGGGGACATCTACGAGCAGTACTTC.

V is TRBV7-2 and J is TRBJ1-5; 7 nucleotides agree with TRBD1. V trimming: 0 bases; J trimming: 4 bases; junction bases outside the gene matches: 3. Per germline, CDR1 SGHTA and CDR2 FQGNSA. The CDR3 is 15 amino acids. CDR3 DNA: TGTGCCAGCAGCTTAGCGGCAGGGGGGAATCAGCCCCAGCATTTT. Translating it yields CASSLAAGGNQPQHF.

V usage is TRBV9 and J usage is TRBJ2-7; TRBD2 matches 11 bases. V was clipped by 1 base and J by 6 bases; unmatched bases: 3. The length of the CDR3 is 14 residues. Germline-derived CDR1 and CDR2 are SGDLS and YYNGEE. This chain's CDR3 is CASSVTSGSLEQYF. The CDR3 nucleotides read TGTGCCAGCAGCGTAACTAGCGGGAGTCTCGAGCAGTACTTC.

The chain carries TRBV30 and TRBJ1-2, with D uncertain. This CDR3 comprises 11 residues. Trimming removed 1 base at V and 5 bases at J, with 5 bases between. Germline CDR1 is GTSNPN and CDR2 is SVGIG (reference sequence). The DNA of the CDR3 is TGTGCCTGGAGTGACGGGTATGGCTACACCTTC. It translates to CAWSDGYGYTF.